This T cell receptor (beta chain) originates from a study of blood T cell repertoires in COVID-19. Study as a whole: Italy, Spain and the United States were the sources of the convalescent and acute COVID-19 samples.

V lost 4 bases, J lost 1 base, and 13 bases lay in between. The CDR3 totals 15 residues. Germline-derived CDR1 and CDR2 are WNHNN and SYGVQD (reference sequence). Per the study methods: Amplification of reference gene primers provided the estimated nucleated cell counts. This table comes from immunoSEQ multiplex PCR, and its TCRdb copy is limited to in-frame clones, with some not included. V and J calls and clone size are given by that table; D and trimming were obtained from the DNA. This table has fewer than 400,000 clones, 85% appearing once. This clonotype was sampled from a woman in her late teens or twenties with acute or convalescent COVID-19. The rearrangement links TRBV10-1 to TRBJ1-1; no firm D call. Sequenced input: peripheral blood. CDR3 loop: CASSAFGQPNTEAFF. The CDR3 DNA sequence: TGCGCCAGCAGTGCCTTTGGGCAGCCGAACACTGAAGCTTTCTTT.